This T cell receptor (beta chain) was recorded in a study of blood T cell repertoires in COVID-19. Some clones are missing from TCRdb's copy, which holds only in-frame ones; the method was immunoSEQ multiplex PCR. This sample yields about 8,300 clones, of which 80% to 90% are seen a single time; roughly a tenth belongs to the top ten. This CDR3 spans 14 amino acids. The germline CDR1 and CDR2 sequences are SQVTM and ANQGSEA. J lost 2 bases, V lost 6 bases, and 8 bases had no gene match. The genes are TRBV29-1 and TRBJ1-2; the match to TRBD1 covers 8 bases. Sequenced material: peripheral blood. The clonotype comes from a human donor in a cohort sampled during active COVID-19. The CDR3 loop is CSVADRGDNYGYTF. DNA of the CDR3: TGCAGCGTCGCCGACAGGGGAGACAACTATGGCTACACCTTC.